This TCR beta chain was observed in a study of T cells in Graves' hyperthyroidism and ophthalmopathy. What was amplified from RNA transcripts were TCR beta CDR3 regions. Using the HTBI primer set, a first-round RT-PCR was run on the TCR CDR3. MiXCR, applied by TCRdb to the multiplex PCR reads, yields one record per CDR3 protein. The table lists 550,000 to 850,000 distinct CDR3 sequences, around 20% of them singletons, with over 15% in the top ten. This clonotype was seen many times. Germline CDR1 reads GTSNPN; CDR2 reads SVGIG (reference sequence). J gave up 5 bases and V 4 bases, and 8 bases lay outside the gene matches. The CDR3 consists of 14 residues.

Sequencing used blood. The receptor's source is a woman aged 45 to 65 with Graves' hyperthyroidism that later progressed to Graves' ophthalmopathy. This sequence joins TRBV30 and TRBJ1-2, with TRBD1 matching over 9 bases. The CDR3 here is CAWNTGTGMYGYTF. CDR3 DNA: TGTGCCTGGAACACCGGGACAGGGATGTATGGCTACACCTTC.